Listed here are 18 T cell receptor beta chains from one sample, sequenced in a study of T cell repertoires in cytomegalovirus infection. Each CDR3 protein is one row after TCRdb ran MiXCR on the reads. Of roughly 230,000 distinct CDR3 sequences in the sample, 9% to 15% are singletons; the top ten hold approximately 1.8%. The sequenced material came from PBMCs. The receptors derive from a human donor in good health (CMV status not recorded). Some clones in this sample may be carry-over from other donors' samples.

This clonotype has just a few counts. The rearrangement uses TRBV20-1 and TRBJ1-2; no definite D call. The CDR3 spans 12 residues. Germline V gives CDR1 DFQATT, CDR2 SNEGSKA (reference sequence). Trimming took off 4 bases at V and 6 bases at J, with 12 bases between the two ends. CDR3 DNA sequence: TGCAGTGCTACAGGCCCAGCTCATGGCTACACCTTC. Residues: CSATGPAHGYTF.

This clonotype was seen many times. This chain links TRBV7-2 with TRBJ2-7; no clear D. This CDR3 has 14 amino acids. In germline, CDR1 is SGHTA, CDR2 FQGNSA. Trimming left V 0 bases short and J 3 bases short, with 9 bases between. The CDR3 region has the DNA TGTGCCAGCAGCTTAGCCATGCAGAACTACGAGCAGTACTTC. Amino acid sequence: CASSLAMQNYEQYF.

This clonotype was recorded a few times. This chain uses TRBV29-1 with TRBJ2-5; no definite D call. From germline, CDR1 is SQVTM and CDR2 ANQGSEA. Trimming took 3 bases from V and 5 from J, leaving 7 bases between them. The CDR3 loop spans 11 amino acids. CDR3: CSVDVGETQYF. CDR3 DNA sequence: TGCAGCGTTGACGTCGGCGAGACCCAGTACTTC.

This clonotype was counted many times. The chain is built from TRBV28 and TRBJ2-3, with D unclear. The CDR3 is 15 residues long. V was trimmed by 4 bases and J by 1 base, leaving 12 bases between them. Germline V lookup: CDR1 MDHEN, CDR2 SYDVKM. The CDR3 spells CASSSPSSGTDTQYF. The CDR3 DNA is TGTGCCAGCAGTTCACCCTCCTCAGGCACAGATACGCAGTATTTT.

This clonotype was found many times. The rearrangement links TRBV28 to TRBJ1-1, with D perhaps matching TRBD1 (6 bases). The CDR3 covers 15 residues. V was cut by 2 bases and J by 5 bases, with 15 bases left in between. CDR1 is MDHEN and CDR2 is SYDVKM in the germline V gene. The CDR3 reads CASSLRILGGTEAFF. DNA of the CDR3: TGTGCCAGCAGTTTACGGATTTTAGGGGGGACTGAAGCTTTCTTT.

This clonotype was seen ten or more times. The chain couples TRBV6-2 or TRBV6-3 to TRBJ2-4; no clear D gene. In germline, CDR1 is MNHEY, CDR2 SVGEGT. V was pared by 4 bases and J by 5 bases, with 24 bases between. This CDR3 spans 18 amino acids. The CDR3 region has the DNA TGTGCCAGCAGTTCCCCCCGGGTCACCGGAAGGAGCGAAAACATTCAGTACTTC. Its protein product is CASSSPRVTGRSENIQYF.

This clonotype was recorded a few times. The rearrangement links TRBV9 to TRBJ1-2, with 9 bases fitting TRBD1. There are 15 residues in the CDR3. From germline, CDR1 is SGDLS and CDR2 YYNGEE. The J segment lost 8 bases and the V segment lost 0 bases, leaving 8 bases of the junction unmatched. CDR3 bases: TGTGCCAGCAGCGTAGACGGACAGGGGAGAGGAGGCTACACCTTC. Translated: CASSVDGQGRGGYTF.

This chain joins TRBV7-3 and TRBJ2-1; TRBD2 matches at 9 bases. Germline V gene lookup returns CDR1 SGHTA and CDR2 FQGTGA. The length of the CDR3 is 17 residues. V trimming: 5 bases; J trimming: 2 bases; junction bases outside the gene matches: 10. The CDR3 region is CASSPGAAGGPYNEQFF. The CDR3 DNA reads TGTGCCAGCAGCCCCGGGGCAGCGGGGGGCCCCTACAATGAGCAGTTCTTC.

This clonotype was counted ten times or more. This chain uses TRBV29-1 with TRBJ2-1; TRBD2 might be the D (6 bases). CDR1 is SQVTM and CDR2 is ANQGSEA in the germline V gene. This CDR3 is 13 amino acids long. Trimming removed 3 bases from V and 9 bases from J, with 15 bases in between. The CDR3: CSVEGGGVSEQFF. The CDR3 DNA reads TGCAGCGTTGAGGGAGGCGGCGTGAGTGAGCAGTTCTTC.

With regard to this clonotype: A much larger clonotype is one base distant, so this may be a read error. This chain links TRBV12-3 or TRBV12-4 with TRBJ2-1, with D possibly being TRBD1 or TRBD2 (7 bases each). The CDR3 is made up of 15 amino acids. The ends were cut back, 7 bases at V and 4 bases at J, with 17 bases in the middle. The CDR3 loop reads CASKGSGTVYNEQFF. Here the CDR3 DNA reads TGTGCCAGCAAGGGAAGCGGGACAGTTTACAATGAGCAGTTCTTC.

This clonotype was seen many times. The chain is built from TRBV4-1 and TRBJ2-6; D possibly corresponds to TRBD2 (6 bases). Trimming stripped 3 bases from V and 7 bases from J, with 16 bases between. The germline gives CDR1 MGHRA, CDR2 YSYEKL. This CDR3 region has 16 residues. This chain's CDR3 is CASSQWRGLEANVLTF. The CDR3 DNA is TGCGCCAGCAGCCAGTGGAGGGGCCTTGAAGCCAACGTCCTGACTTTC.

The chain has TRBV5-1 and TRBJ2-1; possible D gene TRBD2, 5 bases. Germline assignment: CDR1 SGHRS and CDR2 YFSETQ. The V end lost 4 bases, the J end lost 9 bases, and 17 bases lay between the germline ends. The CDR3 covers 14 residues. CDR3 nucleotide sequence: TGCGCCAGCAGCCCCGAACTAGACGTAATTGAGCAGTTCTTC. Translated, it gives CASSPELDVIEQFF.

The chain combines TRBV19 with TRBJ2-5; D unresolved. Germline V lookup: CDR1 LNHDA, CDR2 SQIVND (reference sequence). The CDR3 has 13 amino acids. The V and J ends lost 6 bases and 0 bases respectively, with 8 bases between them. CDR3 residues: CASRPSYQETQYF. The CDR3 DNA reads as TGTGCCAGTAGACCCTCGTACCAAGAGACCCAGTACTTC. The entire variable domain, with the rest obtained from reference TRBV19 and TRBJ2-5, is as follows: DGGITQSPKYLFRKEGQNVTLSCEQNLNHDAMYWYRQDPGQGLRLIYYSQIVNDFQKGDIAEGYSVSREKKESFPLTVTSAQKNPTAFYLCASRPSYQETQYFGPGTRLLVL.

There are a few counts of this clonotype. The V and J genes are TRBV12-3 or TRBV12-4 and TRBJ2-2; D possibly uses TRBD1 or TRBD2 (5 bases each). The CDR3 runs to 14 residues. Trimming removed 7 bases at V and 3 bases at J, with 12 bases between. CDR3 DNA sequence: TGTGCCAGCAAATCCGGGGCCCACACCGGGGAGCTGTTTTTT. Translated: CASKSGAHTGELFF.

As DNA, the CDR3 is TGTGCCAGCAACCTAGCGGGACTCTCCTACGAGCAGTACTTC. It codes for CASNLAGLSYEQYF. This chain uses TRBV6-2 or TRBV6-3 with TRBJ2-7, with TRBD2 identical over 9 bases. The germline CDR1 and CDR2 sequences are MNHEY and SVGEGT. This CDR3 has 14 amino acids. With 7 bases clipped from V and 0 bases from J, the junction kept 4 bases outside the gene matches.

With regard to this clonotype: With a much larger clone just one base away, this may be a read error. The conserved closing phenylalanine or tryptophan is absent in this CDR3, likely reflecting a read error. V gene TRBV10-3 combines with J gene TRBJ1-1; D gene ambiguous. The CDR3 covers 13 residues. Germline lookup yields CDR1 ENHRY and CDR2 SYGVKD. V lost 10 bases and J 1 base, leaving 13 bases between the germline ends. CDR3 in DNA: TGTGCCACCGCCAGTCAGAGGAACACTGAAGCTTTCGTT. It codes for CATASQRNTEAFV.

This clonotype was recorded many times. CDR3 residues: CASKTTGAGNTIYF. CDR3 coding DNA: TGTGCCAGCAAAACAACAGGGGCTGGAAACACCATATATTTT. This chain links TRBV7-2 with TRBJ1-3; 7 bases agree with TRBD1. Germline V gene sequence: CDR1 SGHTA, CDR2 FQGNSA. The V and J ends lost 7 bases and 2 bases, in that order; junction bases with no gene match: 5. This CDR3 region has 14 residues.

This clonotype occurred once. V and J are TRBV18 and TRBJ2-5; unclear D gene. CDR3 size: 13 residues. V was trimmed by 2 bases and J by 8 bases, leaving 12 bases between them. Germline CDR1 and CDR2: KGHSH and LQKENI. The CDR3 region has the DNA TGTGCCAGCTCACCAGCTCGAAGAAGCACCCAGTACTTC. This gives the protein CASSPARRSTQYF.